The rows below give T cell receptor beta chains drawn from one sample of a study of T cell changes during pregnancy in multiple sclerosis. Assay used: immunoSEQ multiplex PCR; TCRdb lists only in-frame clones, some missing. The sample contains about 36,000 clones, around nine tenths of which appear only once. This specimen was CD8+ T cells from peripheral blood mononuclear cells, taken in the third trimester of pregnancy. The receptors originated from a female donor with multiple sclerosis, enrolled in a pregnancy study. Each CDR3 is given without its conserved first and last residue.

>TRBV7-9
ASSRTGTGNNQPQH
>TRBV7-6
ASSRSGSTTGELF
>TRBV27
ASSRTAVGNSPLH
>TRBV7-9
ASSPSEVETQY
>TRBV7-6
ASSVVAPSGSFGDGELF
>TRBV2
ASISTGSGFNTEAF
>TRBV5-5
ASSSNWDRGFHEQY
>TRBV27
ASSLAGAILQPQH
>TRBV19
ASSIGGQNTEAF
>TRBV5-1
ASSPAGGPYNEQF
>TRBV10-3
AIRAAGGVYT
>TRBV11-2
ASSLDGVRLSYEQY
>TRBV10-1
ASRGARTSGSSTDTQY
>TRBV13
ASSSSLAGRPYEQY
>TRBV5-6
ASSELGGRGRYNEQF
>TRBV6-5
ASSYSRDRPNTEAF
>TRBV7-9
ASSLPTDQQETQY
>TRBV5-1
ASSLTSGFYEQY
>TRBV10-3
AISDPGQGHNQPQH
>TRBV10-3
ASGEGLADEQY
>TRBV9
ASSVGGGTYNEQF
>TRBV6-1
ASSEYQAVYEQY
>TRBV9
ASSDLMSSYNEQF
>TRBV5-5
ASSKGTNNQPQH
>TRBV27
ASSLRGSYEQY
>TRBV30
AWSTGLGYT
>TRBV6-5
ASRLNGVREQF
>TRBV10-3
ATGRVEDNEQF
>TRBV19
ASSKTSGRYNEQF
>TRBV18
ASSPDIYEQY
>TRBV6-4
ASSSHGTSGVNEQF
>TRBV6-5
ASSLGLAGGNEQF
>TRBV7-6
ASSITGGSYNEQF
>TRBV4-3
ASSHLTGSYEQY
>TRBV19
ASSPLTEGRTVEQY
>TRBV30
AWSLDRDASPLH
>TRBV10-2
ASSPGTSGTYEQY
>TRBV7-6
ASRNDRTHQETQY
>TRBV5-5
ASSLRGARGAYEQY
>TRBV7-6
ASSHTGSQETQY
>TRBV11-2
ASKTAGEPDTQY
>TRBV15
ATSTDRGGNQPQH
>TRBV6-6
ASSYGGEGNQPQH
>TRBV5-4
ASSLSGDETQY
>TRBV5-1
ASGLDILGGEQF
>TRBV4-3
ASSQDLLDNSPLH
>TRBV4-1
ASSQDQVRRQY
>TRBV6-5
ASSPSGSSNQPQH
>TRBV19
ASSAGTGRYEQY
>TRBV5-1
ASSFSAGEQY
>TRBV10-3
AISEPTVNIQY
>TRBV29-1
SGDRGTEAF
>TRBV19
ASSIDGDGNQPQH
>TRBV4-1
ASSHAHTVTGPIPYEQY
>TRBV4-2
ASSQEVGILAGVYEQY